This T cell receptor (beta chain) was documented in a study of blood T cell repertoires in COVID-19. Background on the study: The analysed material was cDNA or gDNA that came from T cells, B-cell-depleted T cells, or PBMCs.

TCRdb keeps only in-frame clones here, not all; method: immunoSEQ multiplex PCR. The sample yields 120,000 to 150,000 clones, roughly 80% seen once. Germline loops: CDR1 SQVTM, CDR2 ANQGSEA. The V and J ends lost 4 bases and 0 bases respectively, with 10 bases between them. The CDR3 sequence is 13 residues long. This sequence was found in a woman under 30 who had been exposed to COVID-19. The source material was PBMCs or T cells enriched from blood (not recorded which). The V gene is TRBV29-1, the J gene TRBJ2-7; possible D gene TRBD1, 5 bases. The CDR3 sequence: CSVGTGFSYEQYF. CDR3 bases: TGCAGCGTTGGTACAGGATTCTCCTACGAGCAGTACTTC.